A selection of T cell receptor beta chains follows, all from one sample in a study of cytomegalovirus exposure and HLA in healthy donors. Clones were sequenced by immunoSEQ multiplex PCR, and TCRdb holds only the in-frame ones, with some missing. The sample consists of some 200,000 clones, 78% of them appearing once. Sequencing was performed on PBMCs. These receptors came from a female donor in good health and CMV-seronegative. The CDR3 runs from the conserved cysteine through the conserved F or W.

len	v_gene	j_gene	CDR3aa
19	TRBV5-1	TRBJ2-6	CASSLVTGHGDSGANVLTF
13	TRBV19	TRBJ1-5	CASSIEDSTTQHF
16	TRBV7-9	TRBJ2-5	CASSSNGGQDQETQYF
16	TRBV6-6	TRBJ2-7	CASTKLGQGHAYEQYF
18	TRBV5-6	TRBJ2-7	CASSSETGEATSSYEQYF
16	TRBV7-6	TRBJ1-5	CASGRTAEGGFQPQHF
13	TRBV9	TRBJ1-1	CASSVKDRGKAFF
15	TRBV19	TRBJ1-1	CASSAPDRGTTEAFF
15	TRBV15	TRBJ1-1	CATSRKVAENTEAFF
14	TRBV9	TRBJ1-3	CASSVAGTGGTIYF
14	TRBV6-5	TRBJ2-5	CASSLVGVGLAQYF
16	TRBV6-5	TRBJ2-1	CASSYIPSGGVNEQFF
16	TRBV7-2	TRBJ2-5	CASSLMRQGHQETQYF
14	TRBV13	TRBJ2-7	CASTTGRGVREQYF
16	TRBV11-2	TRBJ2-7	CASSFARQGEIYEQYF
22	TRBV4-1	TRBJ2-7	CASSQDPPLGLAALERAYEQYF
15	TRBV7-2	TRBJ1-5	CASSLDGGANQPQHF
13	TRBV4-2	TRBJ2-7	CASSQAGNYEQYF
15	TRBV7-6	TRBJ1-6	CASSSGQGSNSPLHF
15	TRBV4-3	TRBJ2-2	CASSSDRGLTGELFF
15	TRBV7-9	TRBJ2-2	CASSRTTGSTGELFF
16	TRBV7-9	TRBJ2-2	CASSLASGTGTGELFF
14	TRBV25-1	TRBJ2-5	CASSERQFQETQYF
15	TRBV5-6	TRBJ2-7	CASSIAGGRFYEQYF
15	TRBV27	TRBJ1-6	CASSPVGPGYSPLHF
15	TRBV6-6	TRBJ1-2	CASSSGGNPNYGYTF
17	TRBV6-1	TRBJ1-5	CASSEGAGLNSNQPQHF